The TCR beta chain under discussion was sequenced for a study of regulatory T cells in long-lasting Graves disease. Overall study results and limits: New patients shared fewer public clonotypes (approximately 970) than persistent patients did (approximately 3,000). Results may be inaccurate due to the small sample size.

This clonotype appeared many times. What it recognizes is unknown. Sample time point: newly diagnosed GD, antithyroid drugs for less than 3 months. Isolated PBMC RNA provided the starting material for the TCR library. Construction of TCR beta libraries relied on iRepertoire HTBI primers and on Arm-PCR targeting CDR3 regions. TCRdb passed the multiplex PCR reads through MiXCR, listing each CDR3 protein once. The sample consists of 350,000 to 500,000 distinct CDR3 sequences, approximately 16% of them appearing once. Germline V CDR1 and CDR2: SGHNT, YENEEA. V was pared by 3 bases and J by 8 bases, with 13 bases between. CDR3 size: 14 residues. These records were also assigned to another study, of T cells in Graves' hyperthyroidism and ophthalmopathy. Per that study: Graves' hyperthyroidism was deemed stable given no ophthalmopathy progression within 18 months. An initial round of RT-PCR targeting the TCR CDR3 relied on the HTBI primer set.

This chain uses TRBV11-3 with TRBJ2-2; no firm D call. The sequencing here drew on peripheral blood mononuclear cells (PBMCs), taken at new diagnosis, from a patient treated with antithyroid drugs. This clonotype originated in a woman in her thirties with Graves disease. The CDR3 nucleotides are TGTGCCAGCAGCTTGTCCTCTGGTTTTGGGGAGCTGTTTTTT. Protein: CASSLSSGFGELFF.